The clone carrying this T cell receptor (beta chain) was seen once. Its antigen remains unknown. The data were obtained in a study of shared clonotypes between healthy human individuals. Study outcomes and limitations: Few donors restricted represented genetic and exposure-history diversity. Around 4.7% of naive CD4 clonotypes were shared across a few donors.

Roughly 200 ng DNA, tens of thousands of T cell genomes, went into each sorted-subset replicate PCR. Profiling relied on immunoSEQ multiplex PCR, and the TCRdb table lists in-frame clones only, not all of them. Of around 600,000 clones listed, more than 95% were seen once; the top ten hold around 0.058%. CDR3 length: 14 amino acids. Germline V gene lookup returns CDR1 MNHEY and CDR2 SMNVEV (reference sequence). Between the trimmed V and J ends, which lost 8 bases and 6 bases, there was a span of 16 bases. Sequencing used naive CD4+ T cells sorted from blood. Sample subset: CD45RA+ positively selected. The gene calls are TRBV27 and TRBJ1-4; D not certain. The origin of this receptor is a woman under 40 in good health. For the CDR3, the DNA is TGTGCCAGCGGACTCCCTGGGGTACATGAAAAACTGTTTTTT. This codes for CASGLPGVHEKLFF.